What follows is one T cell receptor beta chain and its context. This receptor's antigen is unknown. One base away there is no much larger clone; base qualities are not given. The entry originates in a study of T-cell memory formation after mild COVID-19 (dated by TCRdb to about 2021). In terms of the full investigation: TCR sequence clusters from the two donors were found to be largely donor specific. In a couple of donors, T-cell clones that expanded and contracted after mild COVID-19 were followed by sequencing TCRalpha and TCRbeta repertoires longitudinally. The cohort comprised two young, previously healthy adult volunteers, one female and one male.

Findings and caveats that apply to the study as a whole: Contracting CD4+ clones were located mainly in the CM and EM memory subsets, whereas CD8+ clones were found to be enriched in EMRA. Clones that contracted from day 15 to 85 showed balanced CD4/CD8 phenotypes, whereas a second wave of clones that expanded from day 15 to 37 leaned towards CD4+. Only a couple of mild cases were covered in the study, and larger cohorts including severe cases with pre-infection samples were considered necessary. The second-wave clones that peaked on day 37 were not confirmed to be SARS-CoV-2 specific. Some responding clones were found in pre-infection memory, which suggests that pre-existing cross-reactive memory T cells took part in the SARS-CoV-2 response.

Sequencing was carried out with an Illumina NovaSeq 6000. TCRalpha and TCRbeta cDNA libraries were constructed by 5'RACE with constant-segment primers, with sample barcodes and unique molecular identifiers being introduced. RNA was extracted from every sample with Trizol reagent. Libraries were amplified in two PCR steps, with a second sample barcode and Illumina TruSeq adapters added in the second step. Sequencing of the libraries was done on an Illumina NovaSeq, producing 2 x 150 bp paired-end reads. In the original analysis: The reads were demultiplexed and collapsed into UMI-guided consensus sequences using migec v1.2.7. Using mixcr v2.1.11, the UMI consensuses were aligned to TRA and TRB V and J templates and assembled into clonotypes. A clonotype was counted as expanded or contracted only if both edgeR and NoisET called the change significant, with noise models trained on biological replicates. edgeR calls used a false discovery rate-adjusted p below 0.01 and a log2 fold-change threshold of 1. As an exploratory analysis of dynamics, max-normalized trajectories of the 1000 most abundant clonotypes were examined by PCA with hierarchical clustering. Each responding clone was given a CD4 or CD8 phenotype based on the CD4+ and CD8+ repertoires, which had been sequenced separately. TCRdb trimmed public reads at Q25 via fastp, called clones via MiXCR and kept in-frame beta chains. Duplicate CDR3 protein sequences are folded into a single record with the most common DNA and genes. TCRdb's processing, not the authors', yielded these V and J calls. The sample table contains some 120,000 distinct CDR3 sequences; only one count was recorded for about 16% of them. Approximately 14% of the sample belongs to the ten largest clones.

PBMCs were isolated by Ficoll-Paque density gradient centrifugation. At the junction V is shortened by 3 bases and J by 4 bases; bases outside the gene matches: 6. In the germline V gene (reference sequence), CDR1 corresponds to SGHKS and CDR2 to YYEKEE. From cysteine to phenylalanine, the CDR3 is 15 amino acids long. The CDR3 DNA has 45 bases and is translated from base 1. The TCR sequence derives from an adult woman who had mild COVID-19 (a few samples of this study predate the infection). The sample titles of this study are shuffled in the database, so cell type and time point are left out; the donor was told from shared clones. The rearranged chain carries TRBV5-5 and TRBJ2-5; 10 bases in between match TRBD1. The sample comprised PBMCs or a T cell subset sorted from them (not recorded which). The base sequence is TGTGCCAGCAGCTGGACAGGGGGTTTCGTAGAGACCCAGTACTTC. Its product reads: CASSWTGGFVETQYF.